Listed here are 27 T cell receptor beta chains from one sample, sequenced in a study of cytomegalovirus exposure and HLA in healthy donors. The PCR used 60 Vbeta and 13 Jbeta primers. TCRdb keeps only in-frame clones here, not all; method: immunoSEQ multiplex PCR. The repertoire holds about 190,000 clones, with 74% as singletons. Sequencing used PBMCs. These TCRs come from a woman aged 25 to 39 in good health and CMV-seropositive.

V is TRBV28 and J is TRBJ2-7, with 14 bases fitting TRBD2. J was trimmed by 5 bases and V by 5 bases; bases with no gene match: 11. Germline-derived CDR1 and CDR2 are MDHEN and SYDVKM. There are 17 residues in the CDR3. CDR3 bases: TGTGCCAGCAGTCCACATACGGGACTAGCGGGAGTTAACGAGCAGTACTTC. Protein: CASSPHTGLAGVNEQYF.

This clone has only one observation. This sequence joins TRBV6-6 and TRBJ2-2; 7 bases agree with TRBD1. CDR3 length: 16 residues. The trim removed 2 bases at V and 4 bases at J, leaving 7 bases unmatched. The germline gives CDR1 MNHNY, CDR2 SVGAGI (reference sequence). In nucleotides, the CDR3 is TGTGCCAGCAGTTACCCGACCGGGACAGCCACCGGGGAGCTGTTTTTT. Its protein is CASSYPTGTATGELFF.

This clone has just one count. The chain recombines TRBV7-9 with TRBJ1-5, with D possibly matching TRBD1 (5 bases). The V and J ends lost 4 bases and 3 bases respectively, with 10 bases between them. CDR3 size: 14 residues. CDR1 SEHNR and CDR2 FQNEAQ come from the germline V gene (reference sequence). In DNA form, the CDR3 reads TGTGCCAGCAGCTCCGACAGTAACAATCAGCCCCAGCATTTT. Its protein is CASSSDSNNQPQHF.

J is TRBJ2-1 and V is TRBV19; the D gene is possibly TRBD2 (5 bases). Germline loops: CDR1 LNHDA, CDR2 SQIVND (reference sequence). The CDR3 contains 16 residues. V was trimmed by 1 base and J by 3 bases, leaving 13 bases between them. DNA for the CDR3: TGTGCCAGTAGTATAGTGCCAGGAGGAAACTACAATGAGCAGTTCTTC. This encodes CASSIVPGGNYNEQFF.

The V and J genes are TRBV28 and TRBJ2-7; D is perhaps TRBD2 (6 bases). This CDR3 is 14 amino acids long. The V end was cut by 5 bases, the J end by 4 bases, with 15 bases between. Germline V lookup: CDR1 MDHEN, CDR2 SYDVKM. The CDR3 DNA reads as TGTGCCAGCAGTCCTCCGACAGCGGGTTACGAGCAGTACTTC. This translates into CASSPPTAGYEQYF.

The chain recombines TRBV19 with TRBJ1-5; possible D gene TRBD1, 5 bases. CDR3 length equals 11 residues. V was trimmed by 10 bases and J by 9 bases, leaving 13 bases between them. Germline CDR1 LNHDA, CDR2 SQIVND (reference sequence). CDR3 region: CATGGSLPQHF. The CDR3 DNA follows: TGTGCCACCGGGGGGTCGCTGCCCCAGCATTTT.

The chain is built from TRBV11-2 and TRBJ1-2; 10 bases are a match to TRBD1. There are 16 residues in the CDR3. Germline CDR1 and CDR2: SGHAT and FQNNGV. V lost 6 bases, J lost 6 bases, and 13 bases stayed unmatched. The CDR3 reads CASSNLRTGGGDGYTF. As DNA, the CDR3 is TGTGCCAGCAGTAATCTTAGGACAGGGGGTGGGGATGGCTACACCTTC.

The V gene is TRBV18, the J gene TRBJ1-1; D is unresolved. The CDR3 contains 11 residues. V dropped 3 bases and J dropped 7 bases, with 6 bases sitting between them. The V gene's germline CDR1 is KGHSH and CDR2 LQKENI. CDR3 nucleotide sequence: TGTGCCAGCTCACCTGGGAGTGAAGCTTTCTTT. This encodes CASSPGSEAFF.

This chain joins TRBV28 and TRBJ1-5, with 8 bases matching TRBD1. V lost 2 bases and J lost 4; bases outside the gene matches: 10. CDR3 length: 17 amino acids. Germline CDR1 and CDR2: MDHEN and SYDVKM. The CDR3 DNA reads TGTGCCAGCAGTTTACCAGCGGACAGGGCGTGGAATCAGCCCCAGCATTTT. This translates into CASSLPADRAWNQPQHF.

The rearrangement uses TRBV6-1 and TRBJ2-7, with 7 bases aligning to TRBD2. Trimming cost V 3 bases and J 7 bases; bases outside gene matches: 9. Germline loops: CDR1 MNHNS, CDR2 SASEGT. The CDR3 totals 14 residues. The CDR3 DNA is TGTGCCAGCAGTGAGCTAGCGGTCCAGGGAGAGCAGTACTTC. It specifies CASSELAVQGEQYF.

Comments on this clone: Sequence at one end of the junction differs from germline and may be a read error. The sample holds other DNA sequences that translate to the same CDR3. J is TRBJ2-2 and V is TRBV28, with D perhaps TRBD1 (7 bases). Germline CDR1 and CDR2: MDHEN and SYDVKM. The CDR3 has 14 amino acids. CDR3 sequence: CASSLPGGSGELFF. In nucleotides, the CDR3 is TGTGCCAGCAGTTTACCAGGGGGGTCCGGGGAGCTGTTTTTC.

CDR3 region: CASSYSGRSHEQFF. The CDR3, as DNA: TGTGCCAGCAGTTACAGCGGGAGGTCACATGAGCAGTTCTTC. This sequence joins TRBV6-6 and TRBJ2-1, with 9 positions matching TRBD2. Germline loops: CDR1 MNHNY, CDR2 SVGAGI (reference sequence). CDR3 length: 14 amino acids. Trimming cost V 2 bases and J 8 bases; bases outside gene matches: 4.

The V call is TRBV12-5, the J call TRBJ2-7, with D possibly matching TRBD1 (5 bases). From germline, CDR1 is LGHNT and CDR2 FRNRAP. The CDR3 runs 16 residues. Trimming shortened V by 3 bases and J by 3 bases, and 18 bases separated the two germline ends. CDR3 nucleotide sequence: TGTGCTAGTGGTTTCGGGTCCCCCAGGGATGGCTACGAGCAGTACTTC. It encodes CASGFGSPRDGYEQYF.

The sample holds one count of this clone. The rearrangement uses TRBV5-4 and TRBJ2-5, with 9 bases that match TRBD2. CDR3 length equals 17 residues. The germline CDR1 and CDR2 sequences are SGHNT and YYREEE (reference sequence). The trim removed 2 bases at V and 5 bases at J, leaving 13 bases unmatched. As DNA, the CDR3 is TGTGCCAGCAGCTTTGGAAGCGGGAGGAGAGTCGGGGAGACCCAGTACTTC. Its translation: CASSFGSGRRVGETQYF. Using reference TRBV5-4 and TRBJ2-5 for the parts outside the CDR3, the full variable domain is ETGVTQSPTHLIKTRGQQVTLRCSSQSGHNTVSWYQQALGQGPQFIFQYYREEENGRGNFPPRFSGLQFPNYSSELNVNALELDDSALYLCASSFGSGRRVGETQYFGPGTRLLVL.

This clone occurred a few times. The rearrangement links TRBV11-2 to TRBJ2-7, with D maybe TRBD1 (5 bases). The CDR3 runs 13 residues. The V end lost 2 bases, the J end lost 7 bases, and 12 bases lay between the germline ends. CDR1 SGHAT and CDR2 FQNNGV come from the germline V gene. The CDR3 DNA follows: TGTGCCAGCAGCTTACTGGACACGCGGGAGCAGTACTTC. This sequence encodes CASSLLDTREQYF.

This chain uses TRBV19 with TRBJ2-1; 8 bases are a match to TRBD2. Germline CDR1 and CDR2: LNHDA and SQIVND (reference sequence). The CDR3 spans 16 residues. V lost 4 bases and J lost 4; bases outside the gene matches: 9. CDR3 bases: TGTGCCAGTAGTACGGCAACGACTAGCGTATACAATGAGCAGTTCTTC. It is translated as CASSTATTSVYNEQFF.

The CDR3 protein is CASSSGQGAYEQYF. DNA for the CDR3: TGTGCCAGCAGTTCAGGACAGGGGGCCTACGAGCAGTACTTC. V gene TRBV2 combines with J gene TRBJ2-7; 10 nucleotides agree with TRBD1. CDR3 length equals 14 residues. V was clipped by 5 bases and J by 2 bases; unmatched bases: 3. Looked up from germline, CDR1 is SNHLY and CDR2 is FYNNEI.

This clone has just one count. V usage is TRBV11-3 and J usage is TRBJ2-3; weak D call: TRBD2 (6 bases). CDR1 and CDR2 from the germline V gene are SGHNT and YENEEA. Trimming stripped 5 bases from V and 2 bases from J, with 17 bases between. This CDR3 spans 16 amino acids. CDR3 loop: CASSTGTSILTDTQYF. CDR3 in DNA: TGTGCCAGCAGCACCGGGACTTCGATCCTCACAGATACGCAGTATTTT.

This clone has a handful of counts. This chain connects TRBV5-1 to TRBJ2-7; 8 bases are shared with TRBD1. Germline loops: CDR1 SGHRS, CDR2 YFSETQ. This CDR3 has 16 residues. Trimming took 2 bases from V and 0 from J; bases not matched to a gene: 7. This chain's CDR3 is CASSLPGQESSYEQYF. CDR3 sequence (DNA): TGCGCCAGCAGCTTACCGGGACAGGAGAGCTCCTACGAGCAGTACTTC.

The chain joins TRBV4-1 to TRBJ2-5; TRBD2 aligns across 10 bases. The J segment lost 5 bases and the V segment lost 0 bases, leaving 9 bases of the junction unmatched. Germline V lookup: CDR1 MGHRA, CDR2 YSYEKL. The CDR3 has 17 residues. CDR3 sequence reads: CASSQDPQAGGRETQYF. In nucleotides, the CDR3 is TGCGCCAGCAGCCAAGATCCGCAAGCGGGAGGGCGTGAGACCCAGTACTTC.

This chain links TRBV18 with TRBJ2-1; 11 bases align to TRBD2. The CDR3 runs to 14 residues. The ends lost 6 bases at V and 10 bases at J; junction bases unmatched: 8. Germline V gene data show CDR1 as KGHSH and CDR2 as LQKENI. The CDR3 region is CASSRGLAVAEQFF. CDR3 DNA sequence: TGTGCCAGCTCCCGGGGACTAGCGGTCGCAGAGCAGTTCTTC. Based on the CDR3 plus reference TRBV18 and TRBJ2-1, the full variable domain is NAGVMQNPRHLVRRRGQEARLRCSPMKGHSHVYWYRQLPEEGLKFMVYLQKENIIDESGMPKERFSAEFPKEGPSILRIQQVVRGDSAAYFCASSRGLAVAEQFFGPGTRLTVL.

The chain links TRBV5-5 to TRBJ2-7; D unresolved. In germline, CDR1 is SGHKS, CDR2 YYEKEE (reference sequence). The CDR3 sequence is 13 residues long. V shed 0 bases and J shed 1 base, with 5 bases lying between them. CDR3 nucleotides: TGTGCCAGCAGCTTGGGCAGTTCCTACGAGCAGTACTTC. Amino acid sequence: CASSLGSSYEQYF.

The chain is built from TRBV6-6 and TRBJ2-7, with a tentative D call TRBD2 (6 bases). This CDR3 has 16 amino acids. Germline V lookup: CDR1 MNHNY, CDR2 SVGAGI (reference sequence). V was clipped by 0 bases and J by 2 bases, with 14 bases between them. This chain's CDR3 is CASSYSFAGRTYEQYF. CDR3 nucleotide sequence: TGTGCCAGCAGTTACTCGTTCGCGGGACGGACCTACGAGCAGTACTTC.

The CDR3 loop reads CASSVGTGGDEQFF. CDR3 nucleotide sequence: TGTGCCAGCAGCGTTGGGACAGGGGGCGATGAGCAGTTCTTC. The rearrangement uses TRBV9 and TRBJ2-1; 12 bases map to TRBD1. The V gene's germline CDR1 is SGDLS and CDR2 YYNGEE. Trimming took 2 bases from V and 8 from J; bases not matched to a gene: 2. The CDR3 totals 14 residues.

The chain carries TRBV28 and TRBJ2-5, with D maybe TRBD2 (6 bases). This CDR3 has 18 residues. Trimming removed 4 bases at V and 0 bases at J, with 21 bases between. From germline, CDR1 is MDHEN and CDR2 SYDVKM. In DNA form, the CDR3 reads TGTGCCAGCAGTTGGCCCCCGAAAGCGGGCCCTTACCAAGAGACCCAGTACTTC. Encoded protein: CASSWPPKAGPYQETQYF. The full variable domain, in which reference TRBV28 and TRBJ2-5 provide the parts outside the CDR3, is DVKVTQSSRYLVKRTGEKVFLECVQDMDHENMFWYRQDPGLGLRLIYFSYDVKMKEKGDIPEGYSVSREKKERFSLILESASTNQTSMYLCASSWPPKAGPYQETQYFGPGTRLLVL.

This clone was counted once. This chain connects TRBV1 to TRBJ1-5; the table's TRBD1 call for D was not verified on the DNA. TRBV1 is termed a pseudogene. The CDR3 length is 17 residues. CDR3 DNA: TGCACCAGCAGCCCCAGGGGATTAAGTCATAGCAATCAGCCCCAGCATTTT. Protein product: CTSSPRGLSHSNQPQHF.

This chain uses TRBV2 with TRBJ2-1; D is uncertain. The V end was cut by 1 base, the J end by 9 bases, with 4 bases between. In germline, CDR1 is SNHLY, CDR2 FYNNEI. The CDR3 contains 11 residues. The CDR3 here is CASSEGVEQFF. The CDR3 DNA sequence: TGTGCCAGCAGTGAAGGAGTTGAGCAGTTCTTC.